This entry lists 29 T cell receptor beta chains sequenced from one sample in a study of beta chain features in type 1 diabetes. Sequenced material consisted of expressed TCRB transcripts (all of the isolated RNA was reverse transcribed). Assay used: immunoSEQ multiplex PCR; TCRdb lists only in-frame clones, some missing. In the table there are almost 350,000 clones, 7.5% to 9% of which are singletons. Sequenced: central memory CD4+ T cells from blood. Receptor source: a woman younger than 35 in good health.

This clone occurred a few times. The rearrangement uses TRBV9 and TRBJ2-3, with a possible D match to TRBD2 (6 bases). The CDR3 spans 14 residues. Germline CDR1 is SGDLS and CDR2 is YYNGEE. V was clipped by 6 bases and J by 2 bases, with 13 bases between them. The CDR3 DNA sequence: TGTGCCAGCACCATTGGCGGGATCACAGATACGCAGTATTTT. It encodes CASTIGGITDTQYF.

This clone was observed a handful of times. The rearrangement links TRBV28 to TRBJ2-1; D not resolved. Trimming took off 3 bases at V and 0 bases at J, with 12 bases between the two ends. Per the germline V gene, CDR1 is MDHEN and CDR2 is SYDVKM. The CDR3 covers 16 residues. DNA for the CDR3: TGTGCCAGCAGTTTTATAGCAGGAGTCTCCTACAATGAGCAGTTCTTC. It codes for CASSFIAGVSYNEQFF.

This clone is a singleton in its sample. Just one base apart from a much larger clone, this may be a read error. The J gene is TRBJ2-3, the V gene TRBV5-4; perhaps TRBD2 as D (5 bases). The CDR3 spans 15 residues. Germline lookup yields CDR1 SGHNT and CDR2 YYREEE (reference sequence). Trimming cost V 2 bases and J 3 bases, with 13 bases left between them. In DNA, the CDR3 is TGTGCCAGCAGCTTTATGATGCTAGCAACAGATACGCAGTATTTT. Translation: CASSFMMLATDTQYF.

This chain connects TRBV6-6 to TRBJ2-1; no definite D call. This CDR3 contains 13 residues. The germline V gene has CDR1 MNHNY and CDR2 SVGAGI (reference sequence). V was cut by 7 bases and J by 9 bases, with 16 bases left in between. The CDR3 region has the DNA TGTGCCAGCATGAAAGCTGGGGTCGTTGAGCAGTTCTTC. It yields the protein CASMKAGVVEQFF.

A few counts support this clone. The chain combines TRBV5-6 with TRBJ2-3; either TRBD1 or TRBD2 may fit D (5 bases each). This CDR3 contains 14 residues. Per the germline V gene, CDR1 is SGHDT and CDR2 is YYEEEE. The V gene lost 2 bases and the J gene lost 6 bases, with 13 bases spanning the gap. CDR3 nucleotides: TGTGCCAGCAGCTTAGATCGGGGCCGGGATACGCAGTATTTT. Its protein is CASSLDRGRDTQYF.

This clone turned up a few times. The gene calls are TRBV6-5 and TRBJ1-1, with D unresolved. Trimming took 2 bases from V and 7 from J, leaving 11 bases between them. The germline gives CDR1 MNHEY, CDR2 SVGAGI. CDR3 length: 13 residues. The CDR3, as DNA: TGTGCCAGCAGTTACCCGGATCTGAGTGAAGCTTTCTTT. It specifies CASSYPDLSEAFF.

This clone was observed a few times. The J gene is TRBJ1-2, the V gene TRBV9; 8 bases line up with TRBD1. The V gene's germline CDR1 is SGDLS and CDR2 YYNGEE. The CDR3 totals 18 residues. With V trimmed by 4 bases and J by 3 bases, 17 bases remained unmatched. CDR3 coding DNA: TGTGCCAGCAGCACCCTAGGACAGGGTGGATTAGGGGACTATGGCTACACCTTC. Its translation is CASSTLGQGGLGDYGYTF.

This clone turned up a few times. The rearrangement joins TRBV4-2 to TRBJ2-3; 9 bases line up with TRBD1. Germline assignment: CDR1 LGHNA and CDR2 YNFKEQ. With V trimmed by 2 bases and J by 0 bases, 6 bases remained unmatched. The CDR3 spans 17 residues. The CDR3 bases are TGTGCCAGCAGCCAACGAAGGACAGGGGATAGCACAGATACGCAGTATTTT. Protein: CASSQRRTGDSTDTQYF.

This chain uses TRBV14 with TRBJ2-5, with D tentatively TRBD2 (5 bases). Trimming stripped 4 bases from V and 3 bases from J, with 21 bases between. Germline lookup yields CDR1 SGHDN and CDR2 FVKESK. The CDR3 extends over 17 amino acids. DNA of the CDR3: TGTGCCAGCAGCCCTGGACGGACTTCAGCGACGAAAGAGACCCAGTACTTC. The encoded protein is CASSPGRTSATKETQYF.

This clone has ten or more counts. The J gene is TRBJ2-7, the V gene TRBV4-2, with 13 bases that match TRBD2. CDR1 LGHNA and CDR2 YNFKEQ come from the germline V gene. The V segment lost 4 bases and the J segment 2 bases; nucleotides outside the gene matches: 5. The CDR3 sequence is 16 residues long. CDR3 sequence reads: CASSLVGTSGTYEQYF. For the CDR3, the DNA is TGTGCCAGCAGCCTCGTCGGGACTAGCGGGACCTACGAGCAGTACTTC.

This clone was seen more than once but under ten times. The chain uses TRBV28 and TRBJ2-5; D perhaps matches TRBD1 (6 bases). V gave up 6 bases and J gave up 2 bases, with 19 bases separating them. The length of the CDR3 is 16 residues. Germline CDR1 and CDR2: MDHEN and SYDVKM. CDR3 protein: CASRSIGTRGQETQYF. CDR3 coding DNA: TGTGCCAGCAGATCAATCGGGACAAGGGGGCAAGAGACCCAGTACTTC.

A few counts support this clone. The rearrangement links TRBV28 to TRBJ2-5; no clear D gene. This CDR3 has 12 residues. The germline V gene has CDR1 MDHEN and CDR2 SYDVKM. Between the trimmed V and J ends, which lost 10 bases and 2 bases, there was a span of 11 bases. The DNA of the CDR3 is TGTGCCACACGAGAAAGGCAAGAGACCCAGTACTTC. Translation gives CATRERQETQYF.

The chain employs TRBV19 and TRBJ1-5; D gene unclear. V lost 6 bases and J 4 bases, leaving 10 bases between the germline ends. The CDR3 is 13 residues long. Germline assignment: CDR1 LNHDA and CDR2 SQIVND (reference sequence). CDR3 in amino acids: CASSHGLNQPQHF. The CDR3 nucleotides are TGTGCCAGTAGCCACGGGCTGAATCAGCCCCAGCATTTT.

This clone was seen ten or more times. The chain is built from TRBV7-2 and TRBJ2-1, with 9 positions matching TRBD2. The germline V gene encodes CDR1 SGHTA and CDR2 FQGNSA. V shed 2 bases, J shed 3 bases, and the junction held 5 bases outside the gene matches. This CDR3 is built from 16 residues. CDR3 protein: CASSLRLAEYYNEQFF. The CDR3 DNA reads TGTGCCAGCAGCTTAAGACTAGCGGAGTACTACAATGAGCAGTTCTTC.

This chain joins TRBV7-2 and TRBJ2-5; D gene ambiguous. V dropped 1 base and J dropped 7 bases, with 7 bases sitting between them. CDR3 length: 12 amino acids. Germline CDR1 SGHTA, CDR2 FQGNSA. CDR3 in amino acids: CASSLDAATQYF. CDR3 nucleotides: TGTGCCAGCAGCTTAGATGCTGCGACCCAGTACTTC.

Only a few counts were recorded for this clone. This chain connects TRBV18 to TRBJ1-3; no clear D gene. V dropped 3 bases and J dropped 0 bases, with 3 bases sitting between them. Per germline, CDR1 KGHSH and CDR2 LQKENI. This CDR3 contains 13 residues. The CDR3 bases are TGTGCCAGCTCACCCAGCTCTGGAAACACCATATATTTT. It encodes CASSPSSGNTIYF.

As concerns this clone: The limits of the CDR3 on the DNA are not certain, so only TCRdb's listed CDR3 is given. V and J are TRBV10-3 and TRBJ2-5; whether TRBD1, the table's D call, matches the DNA was not checked. Germline CDR1 and CDR2: ENHRY and SYGVKD. A total of 13 residues make up the CDR3, ends included. The CDR3 spells CAISGTSVGTDHF.

The chain joins TRBV7-9 to TRBJ2-7, with a weak D call TRBD2 (6 bases). V was trimmed by 1 base and J by 0 bases, leaving 10 bases between them. In germline, CDR1 is SEHNR, CDR2 FQNEAQ (reference sequence). This CDR3 has 15 residues. CDR3 sequence (DNA): TGTGCCAGCAGCTTAGAGGAGGGAACCTCCTACGAGCAGTACTTC. Translation: CASSLEEGTSYEQYF.

The CDR3 sequence: CASTSSGVLKGLDTQYF. The DNA for the CDR3 is TGTGCCAGCACCTCTTCAGGGGTCTTAAAGGGCTTGGATACGCAGTATTTT. The chain carries TRBV28 and TRBJ2-3; D is perhaps TRBD1 (6 bases). V lost 7 bases and J 6 bases, leaving 26 bases between the germline ends. In germline, CDR1 is MDHEN, CDR2 SYDVKM. The CDR3 is 17 residues long.

This clone was seen repeatedly, ten times or more. The CDR3 sequence: CASRSIAGALSEQYF. The CDR3 nucleotides read TGTGCCAGCAGATCTATAGCGGGGGCTTTGAGCGAGCAGTACTTC. The V and J genes are TRBV27 and TRBJ2-7; 9 positions agree with TRBD2. The V gene's germline CDR1 is MNHEY and CDR2 SMNVEV (reference sequence). V lost 6 bases and J lost 6; bases outside the gene matches: 12. This CDR3 has 15 residues.

This clone was detected a few times. This chain links TRBV28 with TRBJ2-1; possibly TRBD2 for D (5 bases). V lost 2 bases and J 4 bases, leaving 12 bases between the germline ends. This CDR3 is 15 amino acids long. CDR1 and CDR2 (germline): MDHEN, SYDVKM. DNA for the CDR3: TGTGCCAGCAGTTTAGGCGGGCAAAGATACAATGAGCAGTTCTTC. As protein: CASSLGGQRYNEQFF.

Written as DNA, the CDR3 is TGTGCCAGCAGGTTCCAGGGGAATAACTATGGCTACACCTTC. It is translated as CASRFQGNNYGYTF. The rearrangement links TRBV28 to TRBJ1-2; D is perhaps TRBD1 (6 bases). The CDR3 is 14 residues long. The germline CDR1 and CDR2 sequences are MDHEN and SYDVKM. Trimming shortened V by 6 bases and J by 1 base, and 12 bases separated the two germline ends.

This clone was seen only a few times. The chain joins TRBV7-9 to TRBJ2-2; D unresolved. V was clipped by 7 bases and J by 0 bases, with 15 bases between them. CDR1 SEHNR and CDR2 FQNEAQ come from the germline V gene (reference sequence). The CDR3 totals 16 residues. The CDR3 sequence is CASTLRSGANTGELFF. CDR3 DNA: TGTGCCAGCACTCTCCGTTCTGGCGCGAACACCGGGGAGCTGTTTTTT.

The rearrangement joins TRBV4-1 to TRBJ2-7; TRBD2 agrees at 7 bases. The CDR3 spans 15 residues. CDR1 is MGHRA and CDR2 is YSYEKL in the germline V gene. V gave up 4 bases and J gave up 3 bases; unmatched junction bases: 9. The CDR3 DNA reads TGCGCCAGCAGCCGAGAACTAGCGACTGTCTACGAGCAGTACTTC. Its protein product is CASSRELATVYEQYF.

This clone was seen a few times. The chain recombines TRBV7-8 with TRBJ2-1, with a weak D call TRBD2 (5 bases). Germline V lookup: CDR1 SGHVS, CDR2 FQNEAQ. The length of the CDR3 is 15 residues. Between the trimmed V and J ends, which lost 3 bases and 4 bases, there was a span of 13 bases. The CDR3 is CASSFGVAQYNEQFF. The CDR3 bases are TGTGCCAGCAGCTTCGGGGTGGCTCAATACAATGAGCAGTTCTTC. Together with reference TRBV7-8 and TRBJ2-1, the CDR3 gives the full variable domain: GAGVSQSPRYKVAKRGQDVALRCDPISGHVSLFWYQQALGQGPEFLTYFQNEAQLDKSGLPSDRFFAERPEGSVSTLKIQRTQQEDSAVYLCASSFGVAQYNEQFFGPGTRLTVL.

This clone occurred a few times. The chain links TRBV2 to TRBJ2-3; D unresolved. This CDR3 region has 13 residues. Trimming shortened V by 0 bases and J by 4 bases, and 5 bases separated the two germline ends. Germline V CDR1 and CDR2: SNHLY, FYNNEI. Written as DNA, the CDR3 is TGTGCCAGCAGTGAAGCGCTTTCAGATACGCAGTATTTT. Amino acids: CASSEALSDTQYF.

This chain's CDR3 is CASRPPGTSGYEQYF. The DNA of the CDR3 is TGTGCCAGCAGGCCACCCGGGACTAGCGGATACGAGCAGTACTTC. The chain couples TRBV2 to TRBJ2-7; 11 nucleotides match TRBD2. Trimming cost V 6 bases and J 4 bases; bases outside gene matches: 8. The CDR3 consists of 15 residues. In germline, CDR1 is SNHLY, CDR2 FYNNEI.

V gene TRBV19 combines with J gene TRBJ2-5, with 8 bases matching TRBD1. Trimming removed 5 bases from V and 3 bases from J; junction bases left unmatched: 2. CDR1 is LNHDA and CDR2 is SQIVND in the germline V gene (reference sequence). This CDR3 is 13 amino acids long. CDR3 in amino acids: CASSVDREETQYF. CDR3 DNA: TGTGCCAGTAGTGTGGACAGGGAAGAGACCCAGTACTTC.

A few counts support this clone. This chain joins TRBV5-1 and TRBJ1-4; D might be TRBD1 (5 bases). V lost 4 bases and J 8 bases, leaving 15 bases between the germline ends. The CDR3 spans 14 residues. The germline V gene encodes CDR1 SGHRS and CDR2 YFSETQ. This CDR3 reads CASSPTPGNEKLFF. CDR3 coding DNA: TGCGCCAGCAGCCCAACGCCAGGGAACGAAAAACTGTTTTTT. Full variable domain (remainder filled in from reference TRBV5-1 and TRBJ1-4): KAGVTQTPRYLIKTRGQQVTLSCSPISGHRSVSWYQQTPGQGLQFLFEYFSETQRNKGNFPGRFSGRQFSNSRSEMNVSTLELGDSALYLCASSPTPGNEKLFFGSGTQLSVL.